This T cell receptor (beta chain) was captured in a study of breast tumors, draining lymph nodes, adjacent tissues. This clonotype was seen at least ten times. This CDR3 is built from 16 residues. V shed 2 bases, J shed 1 base, and the junction held 5 bases outside the gene matches. CDR1 and CDR2 from the germline V gene are MNHEY and SMNVEV (reference sequence). MiXCR was run by TCRdb on the multiplex PCR reads, yielding one entry per CDR3 protein. The table lists roughly 100,000 distinct CDR3 sequences, about 30% of them singletons. The lymph nodes were axillary draining lymph nodes from breast cancer patients.

Sequences were obtained from axillary lymph node tissue. The receptor comes from a female donor with breast cancer. Some clones in this sample may be carry-over from other donors' samples. This rearrangement joins TRBV27 to TRBJ2-7; TRBD1 matches 10 bases. The CDR3 protein is CASSLEGTGVSYEQYF. As DNA, the CDR3 is TGTGCCAGCAGTTTAGAAGGGACAGGGGTTTCCTACGAGCAGTACTTC.